This TCR beta chain originates from a study of CXCR3-negative and CXCR3-positive naive CD8 T cells. Germline V gene data show CDR1 as SQVTM and CDR2 as ANQGSEA. This CDR3 is 17 amino acids long. Researchers prepared the TRB cDNA libraries using 5' RACE with UMI labels. From the 5' RACE reads, TCRdb lists one entry per CDR3 protein and no DNA. The table lists 100,000 to 150,000 distinct CDR3 sequences. Triplicates of over 250,000 cells were sorted from each CD8+ T cell subset. A CD45RO-CCR7+CD27+CD95- profile was what naive CD8+ T cells displayed. The rearrangement links TRBV29-1 to TRBJ2-5; TCRdb designates TRBD1, a call that cannot be tested without DNA. The sample consisted of naive CXCR3- CD8+ T cells from blood. Sample subset: CD45RO-CCR7+CD27+CD95- naive CD8+ T cells lacking CXCR3 (TNR3-). This clonotype was sampled from a human donor in good health. Some clones in this sample may be carry-over from other donors' samples. This CDR3 is CSVEDGARGLVRMAQYF.